One sample yielded the 5 T cell receptor beta chains listed below, sequenced in a study of sequential checkpoint blockade in melanoma. Treatment here: randomized to nivolumab then ipilimumab (arm A) or the reverse (arm B). Method: immunoSEQ multiplex PCR; TCRdb's copy keeps in-frame clones and lacks some. The repertoire holds about 19,000 clones, with 80% to 90% as singletons. This specimen consisted of CD8+ T cells sorted from blood (inferred from file names), obtained from a patient given nivolumab and ipilimumab in sequence. These receptors were obtained from a human donor with melanoma.

This chain connects TRBV2 to TRBJ2-5, with D maybe TRBD2 (5 bases). The end of the DNA is better explained by TRBJ2-7, so the J call may be wrong. The CDR3 contains 14 residues. Germline V gene data show CDR1 as SNHLY and CDR2 as FYNNEI. The DNA of the CDR3 is TGTGCCAGCAGTGAAGGGACTGACCCCTACGAGCAGTACTTC. Protein sequence: CASSEGTDPYEQYF.

The gene calls are TRBV6-5 and TRBJ1-2, with D unresolved. Germline lookup yields CDR1 MNHEY and CDR2 SVGAGI. V was shortened by 0 bases and J by 8 bases, with 10 bases between the two germline ends. The CDR3 sequence is 13 residues long. CDR3 in amino acids: CASSYSIGSGYTF. The CDR3 DNA follows: TGTGCCAGCAGTTACTCCATAGGGAGCGGCTACACCTTC.

This clone was picked up one time. The chain combines TRBV9 with TRBJ2-1; 12 bases agree with TRBD2. V was clipped by 3 bases and J by 4 bases; unmatched bases: 2. Looked up from germline, CDR1 is SGDLS and CDR2 is YYNGEE. The CDR3 has 15 amino acids. CDR3 nucleotide sequence: TGTGCCAGCAGCGGAGGACTAGCGGGATACAATGAGCAGTTCTTC. It specifies CASSGGLAGYNEQFF.

V gene TRBV29-1 combines with J gene TRBJ2-1, with TRBD2 identical over 10 bases. CDR1 and CDR2 from the germline V gene are SQVTM and ANQGSEA. The V and J ends lost 3 bases and 4 bases, in that order; junction bases with no gene match: 6. This CDR3 has 15 amino acids. The CDR3 coding sequence is TGCAGCGTTGATGCGCCTAGCGGGAGATACAATGAGCAGTTCTTC. This encodes CSVDAPSGRYNEQFF.

V is TRBV7-9 and J is TRBJ1-5, with TRBD1 identical over 8 bases. CDR3 size: 16 residues. V dropped 4 bases and J dropped 3; count of bases not matched to a gene: 8. Germline CDR1 is SEHNR and CDR2 is FQNEAQ (reference sequence). CDR3 amino acids: CASSSPQGQDNQPQHF. CDR3 DNA: TGTGCCAGCAGCTCTCCCCAGGGACAGGACAATCAGCCCCAGCATTTT.